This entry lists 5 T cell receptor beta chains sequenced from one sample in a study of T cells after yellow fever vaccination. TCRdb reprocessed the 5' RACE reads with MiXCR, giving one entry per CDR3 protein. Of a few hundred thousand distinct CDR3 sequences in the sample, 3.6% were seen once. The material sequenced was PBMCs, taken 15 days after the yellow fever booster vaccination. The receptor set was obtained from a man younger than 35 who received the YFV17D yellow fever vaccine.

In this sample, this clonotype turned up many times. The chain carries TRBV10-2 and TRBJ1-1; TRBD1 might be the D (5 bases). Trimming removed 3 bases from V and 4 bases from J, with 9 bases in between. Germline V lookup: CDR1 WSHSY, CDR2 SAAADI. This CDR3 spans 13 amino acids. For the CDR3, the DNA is TGCGCCAGCAGTGATGGGGGGGGCACTGAAGCTTTCTTT. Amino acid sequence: CASSDGGGTEAFF.

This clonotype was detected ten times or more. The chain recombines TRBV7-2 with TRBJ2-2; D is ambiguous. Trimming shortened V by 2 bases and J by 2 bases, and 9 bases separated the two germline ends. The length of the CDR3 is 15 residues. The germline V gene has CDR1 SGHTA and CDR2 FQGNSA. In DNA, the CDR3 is TGTGCCAGCAGCTTAAGTTGGAGTAACACCGGGGAGCTGTTTTTT. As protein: CASSLSWSNTGELFF.

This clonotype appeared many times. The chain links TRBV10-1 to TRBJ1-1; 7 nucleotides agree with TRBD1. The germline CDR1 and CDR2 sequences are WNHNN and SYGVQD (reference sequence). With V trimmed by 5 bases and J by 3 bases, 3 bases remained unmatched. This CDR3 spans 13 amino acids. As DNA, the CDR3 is TGCGCCAGCAGTAATACAGGGGACACTGAAGCTTTCTTT. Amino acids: CASSNTGDTEAFF.

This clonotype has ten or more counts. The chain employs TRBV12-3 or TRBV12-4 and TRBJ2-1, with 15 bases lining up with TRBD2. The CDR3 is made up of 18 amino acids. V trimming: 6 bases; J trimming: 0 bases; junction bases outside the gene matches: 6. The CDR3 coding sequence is TGTGCCAGCAGGGGACTAGCGGGGGGCGCGAGCTCCTACAATGAGCAGTTCTTC. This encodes CASRGLAGGASSYNEQFF.

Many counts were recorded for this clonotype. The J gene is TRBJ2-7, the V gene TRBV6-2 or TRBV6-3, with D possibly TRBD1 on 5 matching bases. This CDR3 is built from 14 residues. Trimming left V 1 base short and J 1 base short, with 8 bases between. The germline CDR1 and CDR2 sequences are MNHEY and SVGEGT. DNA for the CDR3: TGTGCCAGCAGTTACTTAGGGGATTCCTACGAGCAGTACGTC. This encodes CASSYLGDSYEQYV.